One and the same sample provided the 30 T cell receptor beta chains below, sequenced in a study of shared clonotypes between healthy human individuals. Assay used: immunoSEQ multiplex PCR; TCRdb lists only in-frame clones, some missing. The sample has some 470,000 clones, 76% seen once. Sequenced sample: PBMCs. These receptors came from a middle-aged woman in good health. Some clones in this sample may be carry-over from other donors' samples.

This clone was seen only once. This chain links TRBV7-9 with TRBJ2-7; D possibly uses TRBD1 or TRBD2 (5 bases each). V was cut by 5 bases and J by 2 bases, with 16 bases left in between. CDR3 length equals 15 residues. Germline CDR1 and CDR2: SEHNR and FQNEAQ (reference sequence). Written as DNA, the CDR3 is TGTGCCAGCAGCCCCTCCGGGACCCCGACCTACGAGCAGTACTTC. Protein sequence: CASSPSGTPTYEQYF.

This clone ranks as medium-sized. Other DNA sequences in this specimen translate into the identical CDR3. This sequence joins TRBV6-1 and TRBJ2-7; D not certain. Trimming took off 2 bases at V and 0 bases at J, with 11 bases between the two ends. The CDR3 loop spans 15 amino acids. Germline CDR1 and CDR2: MNHNS and SASEGT. The CDR3: CASSERATSSYEQYF. The CDR3, as DNA: TGTGCCAGCAGTGAAAGAGCGACAAGCTCCTACGAGCAGTACTTC.

The rearrangement links TRBV30 to TRBJ2-7, with D perhaps matching TRBD1 (6 bases). This CDR3 comprises 13 residues. Trimming took 2 bases from V and 5 from J, leaving 13 bases between them. Germline V gives CDR1 GTSNPN, CDR2 SVGIG (reference sequence). The DNA of the CDR3 is TGTGCCTGGAGTTCGAACAGGGTCCACGAGCAGTACTTC. This encodes CAWSSNRVHEQYF.

This CDR3 reads CASSVVRDSEQYF. DNA for the CDR3: TGTGCCAGCAGCGTAGTAAGGGACAGCGAGCAGTACTTC. The chain has TRBV9 and TRBJ2-7; 7 positions agree with TRBD1. Trimming cost V 0 bases and J 6 bases; bases outside gene matches: 3. The V gene's germline CDR1 is SGDLS and CDR2 YYNGEE. The CDR3 has 13 residues.

The CDR3 DNA sequence: TGTGCCAGCAGCTTAGCGGGGGACAGTAGCTCCTACAATGAGCAGTTCTTC. This gives the protein CASSLAGDSSSYNEQFF. The chain has TRBV7-9 and TRBJ2-1; 7 bases line up with TRBD1. The CDR3 is made up of 17 amino acids. Germline CDR1 SEHNR, CDR2 FQNEAQ (reference sequence). V lost 0 bases, J lost 0 bases, and 5 bases stayed unmatched.

The V gene is TRBV21-1, the J gene TRBJ2-5; the D segment call TRBD2 is taken from the table without a DNA check. TRBV21-1 is flagged as a pseudogene. The CDR3 consists of 15 residues. The CDR3 protein is CASNTAGEGLETQYF. The CDR3 DNA reads as TGTGCCAGCAACACAGCGGGAGAAGGCTTAGAGACCCAGTACTTC.

CDR3 sequence (DNA): TGTGCCAGCAGCTTGGCCGAGATGGGTTGGAATCAGCCCCAGCATTTT. Protein product: CASSLAEMGWNQPQHF. The rearrangement uses TRBV5-8 and TRBJ1-5; unclear D gene. Looked up from germline, CDR1 is SGHTS and CDR2 is YDEGEE. Trimming pared 0 bases from V and 4 bases from J, leaving 14 bases between. The CDR3 consists of 16 residues.

The genes are TRBV5-4 and TRBJ2-3, with D tentatively TRBD1 (5 bases). Germline loops: CDR1 SGHNT, CDR2 YYREEE (reference sequence). This CDR3 comprises 15 residues. V lost 4 bases and J 0 bases, leaving 12 bases between the germline ends. The CDR3 DNA sequence: TGTGCCAGCAGCCCCCGGACACAAAGCACAGATACGCAGTATTTT. Translation gives CASSPRTQSTDTQYF. Full variable domain (remainder filled in from reference TRBV5-4 and TRBJ2-3): ETGVTQSPTHLIKTRGQQVTLRCSSQSGHNTVSWYQQALGQGPQFIFQYYREEENGRGNFPPRFSGLQFPNYSSELNVNALELDDSALYLCASSPRTQSTDTQYFGPGTRLTVL.

CDR3 coding DNA: TGTGCCAGCAGCTTAGCGAGGAATGAGCAGTTCTTC. Translation: CASSLARNEQFF. The chain is built from TRBV7-9 and TRBJ2-1; D remains ambiguous. This CDR3 is built from 12 residues. Germline V gene data show CDR1 as SEHNR and CDR2 as FQNEAQ (reference sequence). V was trimmed by 0 bases and J by 7 bases, leaving 4 bases between them.

The chain combines TRBV6-5 with TRBJ2-7; D gene uncertain. The CDR3 has 14 residues. V was clipped by 4 bases and J by 2 bases, with 12 bases between them. Germline CDR1 and CDR2: MNHEY and SVGAGI. This CDR3 is CASSFARTAYEQYF. The CDR3 region has the DNA TGTGCCAGCAGTTTCGCACGAACCGCCTACGAGCAGTACTTC.

This clone was observed a handful of times. V usage is TRBV7-2 and J usage is TRBJ1-1; D remains unclear. V lost 3 bases, J lost 1 base, and 6 bases lay in between. This CDR3 comprises 13 residues. Germline loops: CDR1 SGHTA, CDR2 FQGNSA. CDR3 sequence (DNA): TGTGCCAGCAGCTTCTCGGGGAACACTGAAGCTTTCTTT. Protein: CASSFSGNTEAFF.

This clone was picked up one time. A read error likely explains this, since a far larger clone differs by one base. Other DNA sequences from this sample encode an identical CDR3 as well. CDR3 in DNA: TGTGCCAGCAGTGGGGATAGCAATCAGCCCCAGCATTTT. Protein product: CASSGDSNQPQHF. This chain uses TRBV6-4 with TRBJ1-5; D gene uncertain. Germline CDR1 reads MRHNA; CDR2 reads SNTAGT. Trimming took 4 bases from V and 0 from J, leaving 4 bases between them. This CDR3 has 13 amino acids.

This clone turned up a few times. The V call is TRBV7-2, the J call TRBJ1-2, with 7 bases aligning to TRBD1. This CDR3 region has 14 residues. Germline V gives CDR1 SGHTA, CDR2 FQGNSA. After removal of 5 bases from V and 4 bases from J, the junction contained 7 bases not matched to a gene. The CDR3 reads CASSESTGVYGYTF. CDR3 nucleotide sequence: TGTGCCAGCAGCGAGAGCACAGGGGTCTATGGCTACACCTTC.

The gene calls are TRBV9 and TRBJ1-4; perhaps TRBD1 as D (6 bases). The CDR3 is 15 residues long. Germline V lookup: CDR1 SGDLS, CDR2 YYNGEE. Between the trimmed V and J ends, which lost 0 bases and 3 bases, there was a span of 9 bases. The CDR3 DNA sequence: TGTGCCAGCAGCGTAGAAGGGGGACCTAATGAAAAACTGTTTTTT. Translation gives CASSVEGGPNEKLFF.

This sequence joins TRBV9 and TRBJ2-1; 7 bases align to TRBD1. With 0 bases clipped from V and 9 bases from J, the junction kept 3 bases outside the gene matches. The germline CDR1 and CDR2 sequences are SGDLS and YYNGEE. The CDR3 length is 13 residues. The CDR3 sequence: CASSVDRDSEQFF. Here the CDR3 DNA reads TGTGCCAGCAGCGTAGACAGGGACAGTGAGCAGTTCTTC.

About this clone: The junction shows a germline mismatch at one end, possibly a read error. The same CDR3 can be traced to other DNA sequences in this sample. The V gene is TRBV7-9, the J gene TRBJ1-3; no reliable D call. This CDR3 comprises 12 residues. The germline gives CDR1 SEHNR, CDR2 FQNEAQ (reference sequence). The CDR3 sequence: CASSLSGNTIYF. The CDR3 bases are TGTGCCAGCAGCTTATCTGGGAACACCATATATTTT.

This chain joins TRBV7-2 and TRBJ2-5, with 8 bases fitting TRBD1. Losses at the gene ends were 4 bases for V and 5 bases for J; bases not matched to a gene: 6. This CDR3 has 14 amino acids. The germline gives CDR1 SGHTA, CDR2 FQGNSA. DNA for the CDR3: TGTGCCAGCAGCTACCAGGGGGCCAGGGAGACCCAGTACTTC. The encoded protein is CASSYQGARETQYF.

The V call is TRBV5-4, the J call TRBJ1-1; possibly TRBD1 for D (5 bases). Trimming took off 0 bases at V and 4 bases at J, with 10 bases between the two ends. The CDR3 totals 14 residues. In germline, CDR1 is SGHNT, CDR2 YYREEE (reference sequence). The chain's CDR3 is CASSLDPGGTEAFF. The CDR3 DNA reads as TGTGCCAGCAGCTTGGATCCGGGGGGCACTGAAGCTTTCTTT.

This clone was seen a few times. One end of the junction is discordant with germline, which a read error may explain. The chain carries TRBV2 and TRBJ1-4; D is unclear. This CDR3 region has 11 residues. Germline V gene data show CDR1 as SNHLY and CDR2 as FYNNEI. The CDR3 DNA reads TGTGCCAGCAGTGAAGCGGTACTTCAAGTTTTT. It translates to CASSEAVLQVF.

This sequence joins TRBV7-2 and TRBJ2-3, with 12 bases identical to TRBD2. Germline V gives CDR1 SGHTA, CDR2 FQGNSA. V shed 2 bases and J 2 bases; nucleotides not matched to a gene: 8. The CDR3 length is 18 residues. The DNA of the CDR3 is TGTGCCAGCAGCTTAAATCGGGCTAGCGGGAGGGCCACAGATACGCAGTATTTT. It is translated as CASSLNRASGRATDTQYF.

This clone was detected once. The V and J genes are TRBV30 and TRBJ2-7; D ambiguous. V was clipped by 0 bases and J by 4 bases, with 13 bases between them. CDR1 GTSNPN and CDR2 SVGIG come from the germline V gene (reference sequence). There are 14 residues in the CDR3. CDR3 bases: TGTGCCTGGAGTGTACGTGTCCTAACTTACGAGCAGTACTTC. It is translated as CAWSVRVLTYEQYF.

V usage is TRBV15 and J usage is TRBJ2-5; TRBD1 might be the D (5 bases). The J call may be mistaken, given a closer DNA end match to TRBJ2-7. Germline CDR1 reads LNHNV; CDR2 reads YYDKDF (reference sequence). This CDR3 is 15 amino acids long. CDR3 coding DNA: TGTGCCACCAGCATAAACCGACAGACCTCCTACGAGCAGTACTTC. Translating gives CATSINRQTSYEQYF.

V gene TRBV25-1 combines with J gene TRBJ2-2, with TRBD1 as a possible D gene (6 bases). The CDR3 runs 14 residues. V lost 0 bases and J lost 6, with 8 bases in between. From germline, CDR1 is MGHDK and CDR2 SYGVNS. The CDR3 nucleotides are TGTGCCAGCAGTGAATACACAGGGTCCGGGGAGCTGTTTTTT. Protein: CASSEYTGSGELFF.

The chain combines TRBV5-8 with TRBJ2-5; no clear D gene. V was pared by 4 bases and J by 5 bases, with 12 bases between. CDR3 size: 13 residues. The V gene's germline CDR1 is SGHTS and CDR2 YDEGEE. This CDR3 is CASSLRIGETQYF. DNA of the CDR3: TGTGCCAGCAGCCTGAGGATTGGCGAGACCCAGTACTTC. Based on the CDR3 plus reference TRBV5-8 and TRBJ2-5, the full variable domain is EAGVTQSPTHLIKTRGQQATLRCSPISGHTSVYWYQQALGLGLQFLLWYDEGEERNRGNFPPRFSGRQFPNYSSELNVNALELEDSALYLCASSLRIGETQYFGPGTRLLVL.

The chain combines TRBV11-2 with TRBJ1-1; unclear D gene. The V end lost 3 bases, the J end lost 1 base, and 6 bases lay between the germline ends. The CDR3 totals 13 residues. Germline CDR1 reads SGHAT; CDR2 reads FQNNGV. The CDR3 sequence: CASSLHGNTEAFF. In nucleotides, the CDR3 is TGTGCCAGCAGCTTGCACGGGAACACTGAAGCTTTCTTT.

As concerns this clone: A read error may produce the germline difference seen at one junction end. This sequence joins TRBV29-1 and TRBJ2-2, with 8 bases aligning to TRBD1. This CDR3 contains 15 residues. Germline-derived CDR1 and CDR2 are SQVTM and ANQGSEA. CDR3 in amino acids: CSVRLATGEHRGAVF. CDR3 coding DNA: TGCAGCGTTCGTCTCGCGACAGGGGAACACCGGGGAGCTGTTTTT.

Points on this clone: This sequence may be a read error, since a much larger clone differs from it by one base. The chain employs TRBV7-9 and TRBJ1-4; D is ambiguous. Germline V gives CDR1 SEHNR, CDR2 FQNEAQ (reference sequence). V gave up 0 bases and J gave up 7 bases, with 9 bases separating them. The CDR3 runs to 14 residues. The CDR3 reads CASSLAGSFEKLFF. In DNA, the CDR3 is TGTGCCAGCAGCTTAGCAGGGAGCTTTGAAAAACTGTTTTTT.

Many counts were recorded for this clone. Other nucleotide sequences from this sample produce the same CDR3. The chain is built from TRBV28 and TRBJ1-1; 11 positions agree with TRBD1. This CDR3 spans 15 amino acids. Per the germline V gene, CDR1 is MDHEN and CDR2 is SYDVKM. The junction had 3 bases not matched to a gene; V was cut back by 1 base and J by 5 bases. The CDR3 sequence: CASSLLGQGVTEAFF. The CDR3 DNA sequence: TGTGCCAGCAGTTTATTGGGACAGGGGGTGACTGAAGCTTTCTTT.

Note on this clone: Other DNA sequences in this specimen translate into the identical CDR3. The rearrangement joins TRBV4-2 to TRBJ2-3; 12 bases are a match to TRBD2. The CDR3 contains 16 residues. Germline V gene data show CDR1 as LGHNA and CDR2 as YNFKEQ. V shed 0 bases and J 3 bases; nucleotides not matched to a gene: 1. CDR3 in DNA: TGTGCCAGCAGCCAAGAACTAGCGGGAGGAACAGATACGCAGTATTTT. Its translation: CASSQELAGGTDTQYF.

The V and J genes are TRBV7-2 and TRBJ2-5; TRBD2 agrees at 11 bases. Germline V CDR1 and CDR2: SGHTA, FQGNSA. This CDR3 is 16 amino acids long. J lost 0 bases, V lost 0 bases, and 0 bases had no gene match. Here the CDR3 reads CASSLAGLADQETQYF. The DNA for the CDR3 is TGTGCCAGCAGCTTAGCGGGACTAGCGGACCAAGAGACCCAGTACTTC.